This T cell receptor beta chain was identified in a study of human T cells and chemical hapten exposure. At the level of the study: Variation in per-sample TCR yields came mainly from small pooled library volume differences. General observations from the study: After DPC sensitization, TCRs above 1 in 1000 frequency showed no change.

This clonotype was seen a handful of times. Its antigen is unidentified. Time point meaning: healthy volunteer bleed at 6 weeks. Unfractionated whole blood served as the source for total RNA extraction. Each cDNA molecule in the library carried unique molecular identifiers. In the study's own analysis: There were a median of approximately 88,000 TCRs per sample, with a range from about 23,224 to 690,600. TCRdb re-analysed the RACE reads in MiXCR, keeping a single row per CDR3 protein. TCRdb, not the authors, supplied the V and J calls. Of around 45,000 distinct CDR3 sequences in the sample, around 3.6% were seen once. CDR1 DFQATT and CDR2 SNEGSKA come from the germline V gene (reference sequence). The CDR3 runs to 14 residues. Unmatched junction bases numbered 11, after V lost 6 bases and J lost 8 bases.

The receptor was isolated from a human donor in good health. Some clones in this sample may be carry-over from other donors' samples. Sequencing used whole blood. The rearrangement joins TRBV20-1 to TRBJ2-1; 9 nucleotides agree with TRBD1. The CDR3 bases are TGCAGTGCGGGACAGGGTTCACCCCCCTATGAGCAGTTCTTC. Protein product: CSAGQGSPPYEQFF.